The T cell receptor (beta chain) described here comes from a study of vaccination effects on CD4 cells after COVID-19. Study information: Two convalescent patients each provided a sample, at 16 days and at one week before vaccination.

With regard to this clone: Its antigen is unidentified.

The culture ran for under eleven days, and then CD4+ T cells were isolated. V shed 1 base and J 4 bases; nucleotides not matched to a gene: 3. The CDR3 runs 14 residues. The germline V gene encodes CDR1 LNHNV and CDR2 YYDKDF (reference sequence). Generated by immunoSEQ multiplex PCR, the TCRdb table keeps only in-frame clones and is missing some. Of tens of thousands of clones listed, roughly 80% are singletons. The V call is TRBV15, the J call TRBJ2-7, with TRBD2 matching over 8 bases. The receptor was derived from a human donor who had a prior SARS-CoV-2 infection. The sequencing here drew on CD4+ T cells from PBMCs cultured without peptide, taken before COVID-19 vaccination. The CDR3 sequence is CATSRAGGPYEQYF. CDR3 DNA sequence: TGTGCCACCAGCAGAGCGGGAGGGCCTTACGAGCAGTACTTC.